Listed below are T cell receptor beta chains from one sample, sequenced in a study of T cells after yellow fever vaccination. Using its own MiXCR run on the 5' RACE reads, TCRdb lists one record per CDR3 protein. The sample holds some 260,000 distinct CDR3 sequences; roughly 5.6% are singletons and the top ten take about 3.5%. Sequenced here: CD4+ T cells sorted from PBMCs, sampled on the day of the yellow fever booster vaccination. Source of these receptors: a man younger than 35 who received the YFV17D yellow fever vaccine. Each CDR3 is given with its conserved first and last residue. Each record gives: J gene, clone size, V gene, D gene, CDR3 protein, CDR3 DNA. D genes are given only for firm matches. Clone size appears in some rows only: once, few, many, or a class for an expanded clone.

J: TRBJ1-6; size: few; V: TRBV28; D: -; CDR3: CASNTGSSYNSPLHF; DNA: TGTGCCAGCAATACAGGGAGCTCCTATAATTCACCCCTCCACTTT
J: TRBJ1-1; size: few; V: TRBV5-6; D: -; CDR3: CASSFMSEAFF; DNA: TGTGCCAGCAGCTTTATGTCTGAAGCTTTCTTT
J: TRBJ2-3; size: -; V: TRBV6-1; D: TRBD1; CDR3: CASTDRGVVADTQYF; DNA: TGTGCCAGCACCGACAGGGGGGTTGTGGCAGATACGCAGTATTTT
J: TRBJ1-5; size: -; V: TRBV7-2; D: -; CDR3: CASSRGSHQPQHF; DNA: TGTGCCAGCAGCCGCGGGAGTCATCAGCCCCAGCATTTT
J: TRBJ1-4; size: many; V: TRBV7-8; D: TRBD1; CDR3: CASSLTGNSEKLFF; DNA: TGTGCCAGCAGCTTGACAGGGAATTCCGAAAAACTGTTTTTT
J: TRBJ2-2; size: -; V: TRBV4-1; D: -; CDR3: CASSQRFGGVTNTGELFF; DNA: TGCGCCAGCAGCCAACGATTTGGTGGGGTGACAAACACCGGGGAGCTGTTTTTT
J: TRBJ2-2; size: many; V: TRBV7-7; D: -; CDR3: CASSDGYDRELFF; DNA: TGTGCTAGCAGCGACGGATATGACCGGGAGCTGTTTTTT
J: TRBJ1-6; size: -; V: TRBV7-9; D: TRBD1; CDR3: CASSFSGQRNSPLHF; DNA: TGTGCCAGCAGCTTTTCGGGACAGCGTAATTCACCCCTCCACTTT
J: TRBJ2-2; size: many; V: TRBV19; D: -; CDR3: CASSIAGAPVTGELFF; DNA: TGTGCCAGTAGTATAGCTGGAGCCCCGGTCACCGGGGAGCTGTTTTTT
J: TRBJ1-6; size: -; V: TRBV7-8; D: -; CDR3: CASSLPTLRVSPLHF; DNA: TGTGCCAGCAGCTTACCTACTCTGAGAGTTTCACCCCTCCACTTT
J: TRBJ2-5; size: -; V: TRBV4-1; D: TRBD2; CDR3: CASSPLGTSGRQETQYF; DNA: TGCGCCAGCAGCCCCCTTGGGACTAGCGGGCGACAAGAGACCCAGTACTTC
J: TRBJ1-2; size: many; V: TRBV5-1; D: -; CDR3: CASSLTPQLDYGYTF; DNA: TGCGCCAGCAGCTTAACCCCGCAGCTAGACTATGGCTACACCTTC
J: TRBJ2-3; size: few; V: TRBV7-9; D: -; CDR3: CASRTAGGEGTDTQYF; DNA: TGTGCCAGCCGAACCGCCGGGGGAGAAGGCACAGATACGCAGTATTTT
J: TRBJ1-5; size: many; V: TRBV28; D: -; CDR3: CASSSANQPQHF; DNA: TGTGCCAGCAGTTCGGCCAATCAGCCCCAGCATTTT
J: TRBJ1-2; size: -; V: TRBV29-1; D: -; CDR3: CSVYRGIGNGYTF; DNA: TGCAGCGTCTATCGTGGGATCGGAAATGGCTACACCTTC
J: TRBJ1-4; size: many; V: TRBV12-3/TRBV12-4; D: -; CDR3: CASSRRTVFNEKLFF; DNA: TGTGCCAGCAGCCGACGGACAGTTTTTAATGAAAAACTGTTTTTT
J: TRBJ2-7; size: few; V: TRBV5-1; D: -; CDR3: CASSLGSRTLSAEQYF; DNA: TGCGCCAGCAGCTTGGGTAGTAGAACTCTGTCGGCCGAGCAGTACTTC
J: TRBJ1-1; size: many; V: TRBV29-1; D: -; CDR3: CSVELWQGIAEAFF; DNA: TGCAGCGTTGAACTTTGGCAGGGGATCGCTGAAGCTTTCTTT
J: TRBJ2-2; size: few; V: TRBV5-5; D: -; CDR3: CASSTLPGLSRELFF; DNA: TGTGCCAGCAGCACCCTTCCGGGACTCAGCCGGGAGCTGTTTTTT
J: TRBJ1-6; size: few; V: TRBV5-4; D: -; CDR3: CASSLVGGNNSPLHF; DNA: TGTGCCAGCAGCTTGGTGGGGGGTAATAATTCACCCCTCCACTTT
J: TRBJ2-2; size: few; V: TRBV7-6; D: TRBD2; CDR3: CASSPRLAGLNTGELFF; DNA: TGTGCCAGCAGCCCCCGACTAGCGGGACTGAACACCGGGGAGCTGTTTTTT
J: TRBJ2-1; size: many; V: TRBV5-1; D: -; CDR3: CASSPLAQGGNEQFF; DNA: TGCGCCAGCAGCCCGCTCGCCCAGGGGGGCAATGAGCAGTTCTTC
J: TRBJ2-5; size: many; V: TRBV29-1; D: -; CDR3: CSVGLNLDSQETQYF; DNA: TGCAGCGTGGGACTTAACCTCGACAGCCAAGAGACCCAGTACTTC
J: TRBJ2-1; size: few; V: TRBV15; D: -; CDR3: CATTGGSYNEQFF; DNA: TGTGCCACCACTGGCGGATCCTACAATGAGCAGTTCTTC
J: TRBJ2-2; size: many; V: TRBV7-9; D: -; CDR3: CASSSTGSGELFF; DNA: TGTGCCAGCAGCTCAACAGGTTCCGGGGAGCTGTTTTTT
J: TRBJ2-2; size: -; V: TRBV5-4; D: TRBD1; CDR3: CAGGTGYTGELFF; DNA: TGTGCCGGAGGGACAGGGTACACCGGGGAGCTGTTTTTT
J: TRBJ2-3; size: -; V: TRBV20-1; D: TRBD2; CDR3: CSANPRGGTDTQYF; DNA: TGCAGTGCTAACCCCCGGGGGGGCACAGATACGCAGTATTTT
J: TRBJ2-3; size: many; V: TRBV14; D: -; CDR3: CASSQDLSPGYTDTQYF; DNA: TGTGCCAGCAGCCAAGATCTGTCGCCGGGGTACACAGATACGCAGTATTTT